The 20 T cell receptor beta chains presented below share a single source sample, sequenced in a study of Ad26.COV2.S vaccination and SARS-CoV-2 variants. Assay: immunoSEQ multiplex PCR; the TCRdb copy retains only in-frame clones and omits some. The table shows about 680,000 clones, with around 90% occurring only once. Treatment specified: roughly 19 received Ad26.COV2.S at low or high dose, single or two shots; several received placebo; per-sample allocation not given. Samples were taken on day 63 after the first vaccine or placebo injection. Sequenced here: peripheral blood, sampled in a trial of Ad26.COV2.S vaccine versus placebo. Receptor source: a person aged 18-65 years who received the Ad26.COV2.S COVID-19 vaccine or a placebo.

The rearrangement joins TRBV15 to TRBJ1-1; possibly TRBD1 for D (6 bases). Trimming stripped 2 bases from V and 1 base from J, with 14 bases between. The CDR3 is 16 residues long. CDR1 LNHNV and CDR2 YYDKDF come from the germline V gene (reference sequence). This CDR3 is CATSRLGQTQNTEAFF. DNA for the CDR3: TGTGCCACCAGCAGACTCGGACAGACCCAGAACACTGAAGCTTTCTTT. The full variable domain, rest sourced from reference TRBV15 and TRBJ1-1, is DAMVIQNPRYQVTQFGKPVTLSCSQTLNHNVMYWYQQKSSQAPKLLFHYYDKDFNNEADTPDNFQSRRPNTSFCFLDIRSPGLGDTAMYLCATSRLGQTQNTEAFFGQGTRLTVV.

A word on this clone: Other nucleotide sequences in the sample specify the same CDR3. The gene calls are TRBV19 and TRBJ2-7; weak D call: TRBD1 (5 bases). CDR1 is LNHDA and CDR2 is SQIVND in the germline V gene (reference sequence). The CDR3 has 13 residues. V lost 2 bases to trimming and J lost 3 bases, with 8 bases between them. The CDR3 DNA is TGTGCCAGTAGTATACAGGGTGGCTACGAGCAGTACTTC. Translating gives CASSIQGGYEQYF.

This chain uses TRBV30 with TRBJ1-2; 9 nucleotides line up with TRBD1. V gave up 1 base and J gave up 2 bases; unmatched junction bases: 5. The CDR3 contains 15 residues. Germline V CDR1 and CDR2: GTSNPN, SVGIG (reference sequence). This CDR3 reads CAWSGTGAINYGYTF. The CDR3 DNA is TGTGCCTGGAGTGGGACAGGGGCCATAAACTATGGCTACACCTTC.

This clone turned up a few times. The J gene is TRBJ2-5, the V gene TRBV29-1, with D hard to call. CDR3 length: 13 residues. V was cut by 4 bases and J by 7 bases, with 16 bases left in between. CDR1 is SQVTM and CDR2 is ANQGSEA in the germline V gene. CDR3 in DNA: TGCAGCGTTGTCATGACATCGTCCGGGACCCAGTACTTC. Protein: CSVVMTSSGTQYF.

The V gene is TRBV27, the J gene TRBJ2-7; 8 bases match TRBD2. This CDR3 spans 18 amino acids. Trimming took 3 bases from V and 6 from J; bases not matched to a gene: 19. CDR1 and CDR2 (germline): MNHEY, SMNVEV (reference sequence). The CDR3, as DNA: TGTGCCAGCAGTTTGGGGACGCCGGCCGGGACTAGGAGTTTCGAGCAGTACTTC. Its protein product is CASSLGTPAGTRSFEQYF.

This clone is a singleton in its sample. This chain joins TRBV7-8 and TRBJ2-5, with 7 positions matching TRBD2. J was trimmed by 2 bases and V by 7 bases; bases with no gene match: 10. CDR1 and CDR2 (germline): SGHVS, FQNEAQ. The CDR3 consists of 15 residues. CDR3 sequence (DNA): TGTGCCAGCACGCGTGTCGGGACTACTCAAGAGACCCAGTACTTC. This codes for CASTRVGTTQETQYF.

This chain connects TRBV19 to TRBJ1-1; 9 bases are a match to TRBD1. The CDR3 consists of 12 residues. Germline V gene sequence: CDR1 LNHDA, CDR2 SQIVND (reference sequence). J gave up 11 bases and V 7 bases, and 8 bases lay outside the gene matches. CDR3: CASTYRGREAFF. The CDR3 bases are TGTGCCAGTACCTACAGGGGGCGCGAGGCTTTCTTT.

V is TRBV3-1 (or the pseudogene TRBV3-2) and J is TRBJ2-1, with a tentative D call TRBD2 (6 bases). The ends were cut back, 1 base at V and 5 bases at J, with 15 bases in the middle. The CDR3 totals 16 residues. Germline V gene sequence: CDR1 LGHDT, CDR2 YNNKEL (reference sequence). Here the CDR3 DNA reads TGTGCCAGCAGCCAAGTAGGTGGGGGGACCAACAATGAGCAGTTCTTC. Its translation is CASSQVGGGTNNEQFF.

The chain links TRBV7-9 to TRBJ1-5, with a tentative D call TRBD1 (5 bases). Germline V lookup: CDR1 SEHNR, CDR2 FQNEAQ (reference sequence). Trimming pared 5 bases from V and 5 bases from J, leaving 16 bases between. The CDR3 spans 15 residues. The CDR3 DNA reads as TGTGCCAGCAGCCAAGGGGTGTTCGGAGATCAGCCCCAGCATTTT. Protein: CASSQGVFGDQPQHF.

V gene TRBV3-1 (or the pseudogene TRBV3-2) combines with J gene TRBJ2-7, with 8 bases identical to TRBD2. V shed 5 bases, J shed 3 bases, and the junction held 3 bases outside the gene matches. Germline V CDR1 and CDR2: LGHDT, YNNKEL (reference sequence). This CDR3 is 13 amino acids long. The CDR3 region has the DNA TGTGCCAGCAGCAAGCGGGAGTTCTACGAGCAGTACTTC. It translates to CASSKREFYEQYF.

The CDR3 nucleotides read TGTGCCAGCAGCTTGGGACAGATAACCTACAATGAGCAGTTCTTC. It yields the protein CASSLGQITYNEQFF. The V and J genes are TRBV5-4 and TRBJ2-1; the D gene is possibly TRBD1 (5 bases). Trimming removed 0 bases at V and 2 bases at J, with 9 bases between. This CDR3 comprises 15 residues. Germline-derived CDR1 and CDR2 are SGHNT and YYREEE (reference sequence).

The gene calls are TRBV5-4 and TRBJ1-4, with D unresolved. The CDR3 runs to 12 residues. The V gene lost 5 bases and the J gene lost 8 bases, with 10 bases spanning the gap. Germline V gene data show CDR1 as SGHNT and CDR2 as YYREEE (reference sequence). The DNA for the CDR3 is TGTGCCAGCAGGTCTCCGGGAGAAAAACTGTTTTTT. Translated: CASRSPGEKLFF.

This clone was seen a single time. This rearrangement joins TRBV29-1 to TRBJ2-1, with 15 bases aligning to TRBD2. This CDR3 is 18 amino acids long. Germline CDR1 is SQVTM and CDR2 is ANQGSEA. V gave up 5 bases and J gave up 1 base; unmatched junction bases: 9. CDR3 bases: TGCAGCGTTTTCGGGAGGACTAGCGGGAGGGATTCCTACAATGAGCAGTTCTTC. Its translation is CSVFGRTSGRDSYNEQFF.

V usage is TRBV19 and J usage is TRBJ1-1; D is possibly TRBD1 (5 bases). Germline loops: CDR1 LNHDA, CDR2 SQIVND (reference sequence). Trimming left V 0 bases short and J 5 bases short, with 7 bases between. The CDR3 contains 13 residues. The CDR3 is CASSIEGVTEAFF. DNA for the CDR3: TGTGCCAGTAGTATAGAAGGGGTTACTGAAGCTTTCTTT.

CDR3 protein: CASSQSPFLSTDTQYF. The CDR3 DNA sequence: TGTGCCAGCAGCCAAAGCCCGTTCCTAAGCACAGATACGCAGTATTTT. The chain carries TRBV3-1 (or the pseudogene TRBV3-2) and TRBJ2-3; no firm D call. Trimming left V 2 bases short and J 0 bases short, with 12 bases between. The CDR3 totals 16 residues. Per the germline V gene, CDR1 is LGHDT and CDR2 is YNNKEL (reference sequence).

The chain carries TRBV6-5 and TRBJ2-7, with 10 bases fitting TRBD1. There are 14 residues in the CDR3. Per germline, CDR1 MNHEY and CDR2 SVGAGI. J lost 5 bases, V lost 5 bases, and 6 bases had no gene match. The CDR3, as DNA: TGTGCCAGCAGTCCCGGGACAGGGGCTCACGAGCAGTACTTC. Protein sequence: CASSPGTGAHEQYF.

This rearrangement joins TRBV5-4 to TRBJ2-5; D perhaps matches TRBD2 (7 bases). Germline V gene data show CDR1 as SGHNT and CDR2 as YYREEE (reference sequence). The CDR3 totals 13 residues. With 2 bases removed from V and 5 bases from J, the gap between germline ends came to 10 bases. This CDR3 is CASSLQGGETQYF. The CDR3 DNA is TGTGCCAGCAGCTTACAGGGAGGGGAGACCCAGTACTTC.

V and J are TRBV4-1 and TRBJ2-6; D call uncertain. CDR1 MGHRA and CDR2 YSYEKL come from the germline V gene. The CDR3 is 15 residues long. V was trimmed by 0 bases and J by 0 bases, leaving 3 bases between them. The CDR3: CASSQESSGANVLTF. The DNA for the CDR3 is TGCGCCAGCAGCCAAGAAAGCTCTGGGGCCAACGTCCTGACTTTC.

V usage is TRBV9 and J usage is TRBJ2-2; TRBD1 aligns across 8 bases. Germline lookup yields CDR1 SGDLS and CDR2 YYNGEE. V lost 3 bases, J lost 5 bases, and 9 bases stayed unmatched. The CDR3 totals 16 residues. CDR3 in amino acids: CASSATGAGGTGELFF. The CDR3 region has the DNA TGTGCCAGCAGCGCGACAGGGGCCGGAGGTACCGGGGAGCTGTTTTTT.

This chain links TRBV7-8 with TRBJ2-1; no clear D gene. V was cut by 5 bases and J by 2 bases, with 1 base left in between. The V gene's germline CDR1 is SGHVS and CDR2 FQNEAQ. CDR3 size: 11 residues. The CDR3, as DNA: TGTGCCAGCAGCCCCTACAATGAGCAGTTCTTC. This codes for CASSPYNEQFF. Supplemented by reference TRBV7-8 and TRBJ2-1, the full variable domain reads GAGVSQSPRYKVAKRGQDVALRCDPISGHVSLFWYQQALGQGPEFLTYFQNEAQLDKSGLPSDRFFAERPEGSVSTLKIQRTQQEDSAVYLCASSPYNEQFFGPGTRLTVL.